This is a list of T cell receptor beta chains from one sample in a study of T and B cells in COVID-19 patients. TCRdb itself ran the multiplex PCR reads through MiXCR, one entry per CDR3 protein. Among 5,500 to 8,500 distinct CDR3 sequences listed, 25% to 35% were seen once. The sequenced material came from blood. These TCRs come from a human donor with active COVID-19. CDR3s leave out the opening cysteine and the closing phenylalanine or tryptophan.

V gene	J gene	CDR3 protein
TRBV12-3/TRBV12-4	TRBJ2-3	ASSLNRYSGTDTQY
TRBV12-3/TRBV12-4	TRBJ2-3	ASSLVDTQY
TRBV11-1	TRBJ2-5	ASSLEVAGGSETQY
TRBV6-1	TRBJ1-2	ASSEQQGDGYT
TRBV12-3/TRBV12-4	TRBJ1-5	ASSLTYQPQH
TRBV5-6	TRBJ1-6	ASSLDGRGNNSPLH
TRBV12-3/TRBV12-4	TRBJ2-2	ASSPRPPGELF
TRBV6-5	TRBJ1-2	ASSYGVTYGYT
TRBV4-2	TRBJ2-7	ASSRGASPTYEQY
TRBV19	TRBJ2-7	ASSKRIDRGHEQY
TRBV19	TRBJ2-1	ASSISKINEQF
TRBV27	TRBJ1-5	ASSLRREDQPQH
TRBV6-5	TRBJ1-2	ASSYAGPDGYT
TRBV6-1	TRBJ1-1	ASSGVLFGPGNTEAF
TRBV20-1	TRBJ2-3	SAYPIGGTSISPHTQY
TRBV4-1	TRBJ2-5	ASSWTRQETQY
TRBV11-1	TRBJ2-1	ASSLGTGGYNEQF
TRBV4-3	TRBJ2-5	ASSQDSRTVQETQY
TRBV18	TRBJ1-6	ASSLQGQGGTYNSPLH
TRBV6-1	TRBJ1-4	ASSEAPGPTNEKLF
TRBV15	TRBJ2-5	ATSREPSGGGLETQY
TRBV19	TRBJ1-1	ASSIDPGGTEAF
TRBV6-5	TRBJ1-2	ASSYSDRDTWGYT
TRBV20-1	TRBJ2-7	SARDWSSGEQY